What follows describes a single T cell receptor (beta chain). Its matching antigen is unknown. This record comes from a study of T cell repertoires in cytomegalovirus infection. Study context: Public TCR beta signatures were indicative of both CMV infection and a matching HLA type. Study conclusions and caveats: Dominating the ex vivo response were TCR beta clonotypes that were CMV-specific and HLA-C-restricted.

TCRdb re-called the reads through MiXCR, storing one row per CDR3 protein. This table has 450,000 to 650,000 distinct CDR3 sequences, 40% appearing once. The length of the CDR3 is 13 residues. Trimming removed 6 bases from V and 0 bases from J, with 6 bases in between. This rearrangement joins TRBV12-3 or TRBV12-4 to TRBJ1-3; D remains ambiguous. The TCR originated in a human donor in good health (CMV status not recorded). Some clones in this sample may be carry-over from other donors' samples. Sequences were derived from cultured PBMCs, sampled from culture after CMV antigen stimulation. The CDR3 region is CASSSLSGNTIYF. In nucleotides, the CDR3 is TGTGCCAGCAGCTCTCTCTCTGGAAACACCATATATTTT.